Listed here are 9 T cell receptor beta chains from one sample, sequenced in a study of shared clonotypes between healthy human individuals. Produced via immunoSEQ multiplex PCR; TCRdb's table is partial and in-frame only. The sample consists of 400,000 to 500,000 clones, 79% of them appearing once. Sequencing input: PBMCs. Receptors originate from a woman in her forties in good health. Some clones in this sample may be carry-over from other donors' samples.

The chain combines TRBV7-2 with TRBJ1-1; the match to TRBD1 covers 8 bases. The junction had 3 bases not matched to a gene; V was cut back by 2 bases and J by 10 bases. This CDR3 has 12 amino acids. Germline V CDR1 and CDR2: SGHTA, FQGNSA. The CDR3 loop reads CASSLRGQGAFF. The DNA of the CDR3 is TGTGCCAGCAGCTTACGCGGACAGGGAGCTTTCTTT. Together with reference TRBV7-2 and TRBJ1-1, the CDR3 gives the full variable domain: GAGVSQSPSNKVTEKGKDVELRCDPISGHTALYWYRQSLGQGLEFLIYFQGNSAPDKSGLPSDRFSAERTGGSVSTLTIQRTQQEDSAVYLCASSLRGQGAFFGQGTRLTVV.

For this clone: With a far larger clone one base away, a read error is the likely cause. The sample holds other DNA sequences that translate to the same CDR3. This chain uses TRBV30 with TRBJ1-1; possibly TRBD1 for D (6 bases). The CDR3 has 12 amino acids. The germline V gene has CDR1 GTSNPN and CDR2 SVGIG (reference sequence). V was clipped by 2 bases and J by 8 bases, with 12 bases between them. The CDR3, as DNA: TGTGCCTGGAGTAGACAGGCGAACGAAGCTTTCTTT. Its protein is CAWSRQANEAFF. Full variable domain (outside the CDR3, taken from reference TRBV30 and TRBJ1-1): SQTIHQWPATLVQPVGSPLSLECTVEGTSNPNLYWYRQAAGRGLQLLFYSVGIGQISSEVPQNLSASRPQDRQFILSSKKLLLSDSGFYLCAWSRQANEAFFGQGTRLTVV.

The count of this clone is one. The rearrangement joins TRBV19 to TRBJ1-5, with 8 bases identical to TRBD1. The CDR3 has 17 amino acids. Germline V gene lookup returns CDR1 LNHDA and CDR2 SQIVND (reference sequence). Trimming removed 3 bases from V and 0 bases from J; junction bases left unmatched: 7. CDR3 nucleotide sequence: TGTGCCAGTAGTATCCGACAGGGGTGGAGTAGCAATCAGCCCCAGCATTTT. Translation: CASSIRQGWSSNQPQHF. The variable domain in full, with the rest retrieved from reference TRBV19 and TRBJ1-5, is DGGITQSPKYLFRKEGQNVTLSCEQNLNHDAMYWYRQDPGQGLRLIYYSQIVNDFQKGDIAEGYSVSREKKESFPLTVTSAQKNPTAFYLCASSIRQGWSSNQPQHFGDGTRLSIL.

This clone occurred once. The J gene is TRBJ1-2, the V gene TRBV7-2; D is unclear. Trimming stripped 3 bases from V and 6 bases from J, with 11 bases between. The CDR3 contains 13 residues. Germline V gene lookup returns CDR1 SGHTA and CDR2 FQGNSA. The CDR3 loop is CASSFGRRDGYTF. In nucleotides, the CDR3 is TGTGCCAGCAGCTTTGGCAGGAGGGATGGCTACACCTTC.

A word on this clone: Given a far larger clone just one base away, this is likely a sequencing read error. V gene TRBV15 combines with J gene TRBJ2-7; the D gene is possibly TRBD2 (5 bases). V dropped 0 bases and J dropped 0 bases, with 9 bases sitting between them. Per germline, CDR1 LNHNV and CDR2 YYDKDF (reference sequence). CDR3 length: 15 amino acids. CDR3 nucleotides: TGTGCCACCAGCAGAGAGGAAGGGAGCTCCTACGAGCAGTACTTC. Encoded protein: CATSREEGSSYEQYF.

This sequence joins TRBV6-4 and TRBJ1-2, with TRBD1 identical over 7 bases. The CDR3 consists of 14 residues. Germline CDR1 is MRHNA and CDR2 is SNTAGT. With 2 bases clipped from V and 4 bases from J, the junction kept 4 bases outside the gene matches. The DNA of the CDR3 is TGTGCCAGCAGTGACAGGGGGCGCGTCTATGGCTACACCTTC. Amino acid sequence: CASSDRGRVYGYTF.

The chain has TRBV7-2 and TRBJ2-5, with D hard to call. Germline assignment: CDR1 SGHTA and CDR2 FQGNSA. V shed 1 base and J shed 5 bases, with 17 bases lying between them. The CDR3 is 16 residues long. CDR3 sequence (DNA): TGTGCCAGCAGCTTAGGGGCCCCTTCGAACGGGGAGACCCAGTACTTC. Amino acids: CASSLGAPSNGETQYF. The variable domain in full, with the rest retrieved from reference TRBV7-2 and TRBJ2-5, is GAGVSQSPSNKVTEKGKDVELRCDPISGHTALYWYRQSLGQGLEFLIYFQGNSAPDKSGLPSDRFSAERTGGSVSTLTIQRTQQEDSAVYLCASSLGAPSNGETQYFGPGTRLLVL.

About this clone itself: A far larger clone is one nucleotide away, so this likely arose from a read error. The gene calls are TRBV7-6 and TRBJ1-5; D is perhaps TRBD1 (6 bases). The V gene's germline CDR1 is SGHVS and CDR2 FNYEAQ. The CDR3 extends over 17 amino acids. CDR3 DNA sequence: TGTGTCAGCAGCACTACGCCCAGGGGCCCAGCGGCCCAGCCCCAGCATTTT. This encodes CVSSTTPRGPAAQPQHF.

This clone has a count of ten or more. The chain carries TRBV10-1 and TRBJ2-7; 8 nucleotides line up with TRBD2. CDR3 length: 15 amino acids. CDR1 and CDR2 from the germline V gene are WNHNN and SYGVQD (reference sequence). V shed 6 bases and J 3 bases; nucleotides not matched to a gene: 10. The CDR3, as DNA: TGCGCCAGCAGAGGGGTAGCGGGACGTTACTACGAGCAGTACTTC. Translation gives CASRGVAGRYYEQYF.